This entry is about one T cell receptor beta chain. Its antigen is undetermined. The sample originates from a study of T cell responses to AZD1222 COVID-19 vaccine. Findings and limits, study-wide: Donors, mostly white British, included more females; clonal diversity was possibly underestimated.

CDR3 length: 15 amino acids. The V end was cut by 5 bases, the J end by 1 base, with 15 bases between. CDR1 and CDR2 (germline): SGHAT, FQNNGV. Assay: immunoSEQ multiplex PCR; the TCRdb copy retains only in-frame clones and omits some. The table lists about 120,000 clones, roughly 90% of them singletons, with around 1.5% in the top ten. This specimen was peripheral blood, taken on day 0 of AZD1222 vaccination. This TCR came from an adult in good health. The gene calls are TRBV11-2 and TRBJ2-7, with D uncertain. This chain's CDR3 is CASSLQAEASYEQYF. The DNA for the CDR3 is TGTGCCAGCAGCCTCCAGGCGGAAGCATCCTACGAGCAGTACTTC. Complete variable domain (other parts from reference TRBV11-2 and TRBJ2-7): EAGVAQSPRYKIIEKRQSVAFWCNPISGHATLYWYQQILGQGPKLLIQFQNNGVVDDSQLPKDRFSAERLKGVDSTLKIQPAKLEDSAVYLCASSLQAEASYEQYFGPGTRLTVT.